This T cell receptor beta chain was recorded in a study of shared clonotypes between healthy human individuals. Here immunoSEQ multiplex PCR was the method, and the copy in TCRdb shows in-frame clones only, minus some. The table has 300,000 or so clones, less than 85% seen once. Germline V lookup: CDR1 ENHRY, CDR2 SYGVKD. CDR3 length equals 13 residues. V was pared by 3 bases and J by 14 bases, with 5 bases of the junction left unmatched. The chain carries TRBV10-3 and TRBJ2-1; 12 bases are a match to TRBD2. The clonotype was recovered from a man younger than 40 in good health. The sequencing sample was made of memory CD4+ T cells sorted from blood. This sample's subset: CD45RA-negative fraction. CDR3 protein: CAISDETSGREFF. CDR3 coding DNA: TGTGCCATCAGTGATGAGACTAGCGGGAGAGAGTTCTTC.